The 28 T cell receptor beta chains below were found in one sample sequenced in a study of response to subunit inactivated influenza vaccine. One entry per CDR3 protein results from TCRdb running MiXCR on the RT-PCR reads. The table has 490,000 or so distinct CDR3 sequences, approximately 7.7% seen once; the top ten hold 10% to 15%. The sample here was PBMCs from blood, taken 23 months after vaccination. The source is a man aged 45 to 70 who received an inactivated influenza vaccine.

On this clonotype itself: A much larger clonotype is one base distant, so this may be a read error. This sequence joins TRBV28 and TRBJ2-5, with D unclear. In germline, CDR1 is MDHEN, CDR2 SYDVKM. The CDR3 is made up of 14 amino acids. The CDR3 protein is CAGSLFGNQETQYF. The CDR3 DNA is TGTGCCGGCAGTTTATTTGGGAACCAAGAGACCCAGTACTTC.

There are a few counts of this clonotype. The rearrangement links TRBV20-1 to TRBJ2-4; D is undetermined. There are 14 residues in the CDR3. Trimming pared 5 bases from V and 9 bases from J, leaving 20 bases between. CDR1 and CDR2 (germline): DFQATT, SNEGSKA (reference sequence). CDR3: CSAVPPREGFIQYF. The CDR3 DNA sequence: TGCAGTGCTGTCCCACCTAGGGAAGGGTTCATTCAGTACTTC.

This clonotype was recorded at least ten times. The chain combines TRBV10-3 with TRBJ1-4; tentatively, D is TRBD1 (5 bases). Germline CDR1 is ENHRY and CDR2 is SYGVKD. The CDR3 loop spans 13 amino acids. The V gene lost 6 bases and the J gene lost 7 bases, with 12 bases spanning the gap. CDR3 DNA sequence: TGTGCCATCAGAGGAGGGGCGGTTGAAAAACTGTTTTTT. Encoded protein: CAIRGGAVEKLFF.

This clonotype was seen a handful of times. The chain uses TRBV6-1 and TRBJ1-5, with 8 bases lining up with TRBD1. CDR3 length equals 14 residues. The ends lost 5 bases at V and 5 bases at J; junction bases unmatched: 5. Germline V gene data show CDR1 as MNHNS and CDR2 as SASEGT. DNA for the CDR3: TGTGCCAGCAGTAAGGACAGGGAGTATCAGCCCCAGCATTTT. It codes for CASSKDREYQPQHF.

CDR3 region: CASSPGRTGQETQYF. The CDR3 DNA reads TGTGCCAGCAGCCCAGGCCGGACAGGCCAAGAGACCCAGTACTTC. V and J are TRBV4-2 and TRBJ2-5, with 7 bases that match TRBD1. CDR3 size: 15 residues. V dropped 4 bases and J dropped 1; count of bases not matched to a gene: 6. Germline-derived CDR1 and CDR2 are LGHNA and YNFKEQ.

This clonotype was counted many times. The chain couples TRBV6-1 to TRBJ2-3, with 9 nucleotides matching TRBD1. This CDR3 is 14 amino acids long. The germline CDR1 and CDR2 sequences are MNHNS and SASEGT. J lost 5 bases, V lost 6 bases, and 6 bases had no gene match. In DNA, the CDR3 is TGTGCCAGCAGGGGACAGGGTCGGAAAGATACGCAGTATTTT. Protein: CASRGQGRKDTQYF.

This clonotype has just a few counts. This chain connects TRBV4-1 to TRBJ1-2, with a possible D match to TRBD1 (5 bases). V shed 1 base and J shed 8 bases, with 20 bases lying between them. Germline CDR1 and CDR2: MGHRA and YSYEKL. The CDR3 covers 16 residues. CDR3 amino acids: CASSQVTGGPTRGYTF. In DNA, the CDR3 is TGCGCCAGCAGCCAAGTCACCGGGGGACCCACGAGAGGCTACACCTTC.

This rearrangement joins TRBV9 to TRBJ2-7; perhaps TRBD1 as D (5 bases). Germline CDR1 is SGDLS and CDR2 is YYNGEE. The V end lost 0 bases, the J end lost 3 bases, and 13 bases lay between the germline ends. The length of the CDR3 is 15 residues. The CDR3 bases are TGTGCCAGCAGCGTAGGGGGCGGCCCCCACTACGAGCAGTACTTC. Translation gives CASSVGGGPHYEQYF.

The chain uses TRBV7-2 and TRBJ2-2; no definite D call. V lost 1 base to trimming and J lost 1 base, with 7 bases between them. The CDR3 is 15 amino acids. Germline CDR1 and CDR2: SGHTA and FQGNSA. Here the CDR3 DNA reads TGTGCCAGCAGCTTAGGGAGACAGAACACCGGGGAGCTGTTTTTT. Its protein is CASSLGRQNTGELFF.

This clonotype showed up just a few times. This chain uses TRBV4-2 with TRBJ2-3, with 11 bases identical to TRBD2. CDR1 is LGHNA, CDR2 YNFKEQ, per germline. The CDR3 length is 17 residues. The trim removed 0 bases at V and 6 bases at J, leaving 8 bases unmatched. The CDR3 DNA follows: TGTGCCAGCAGCCAAGATAGGAGATCTAGCGGGAGGGATACGCAGTATTTT. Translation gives CASSQDRRSSGRDTQYF.

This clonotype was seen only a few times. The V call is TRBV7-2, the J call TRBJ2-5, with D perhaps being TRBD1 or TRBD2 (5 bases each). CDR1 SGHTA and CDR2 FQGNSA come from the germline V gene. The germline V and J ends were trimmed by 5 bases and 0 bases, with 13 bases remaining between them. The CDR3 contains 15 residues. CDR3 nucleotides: TGTGCCAGCAGCCTTCAGGGAGCTTACCAAGAGACCCAGTACTTC. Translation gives CASSLQGAYQETQYF.

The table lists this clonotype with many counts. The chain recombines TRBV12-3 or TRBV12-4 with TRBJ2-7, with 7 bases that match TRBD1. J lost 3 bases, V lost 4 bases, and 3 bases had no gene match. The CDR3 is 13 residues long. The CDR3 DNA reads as TGTGCCAGCAGTTCGACAGGGAACTACGAGCAGTACTTC. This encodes CASSSTGNYEQYF.

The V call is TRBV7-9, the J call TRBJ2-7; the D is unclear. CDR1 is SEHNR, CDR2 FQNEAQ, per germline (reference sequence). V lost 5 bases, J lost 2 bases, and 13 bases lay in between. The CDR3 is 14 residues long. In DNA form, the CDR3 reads TGTGCCAGCAGCCCAACGGACGGAGCCTACGAGCAGTACTTC. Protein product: CASSPTDGAYEQYF.

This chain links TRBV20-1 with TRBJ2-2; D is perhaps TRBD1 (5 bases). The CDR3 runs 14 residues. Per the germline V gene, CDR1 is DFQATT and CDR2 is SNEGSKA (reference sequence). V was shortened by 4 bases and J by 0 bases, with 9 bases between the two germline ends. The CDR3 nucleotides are TGCAGTGCTAACGGACACCCGAACACCGGGGAGCTGTTTTTT. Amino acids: CSANGHPNTGELFF.

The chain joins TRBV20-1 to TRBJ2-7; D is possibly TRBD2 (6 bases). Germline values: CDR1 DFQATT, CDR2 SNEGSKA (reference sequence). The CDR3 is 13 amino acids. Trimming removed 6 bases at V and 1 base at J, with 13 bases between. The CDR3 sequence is CSARQLASYEQYF. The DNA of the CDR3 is TGCAGTGCCAGGCAACTAGCATCCTACGAGCAGTACTTC.

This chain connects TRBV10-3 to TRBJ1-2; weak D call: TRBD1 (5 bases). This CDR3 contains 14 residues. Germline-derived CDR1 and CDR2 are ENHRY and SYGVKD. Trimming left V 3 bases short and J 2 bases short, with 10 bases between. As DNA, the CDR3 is TGTGCCATCAGTGACCCGGGGGAGAACTATGGCTACACCTTC. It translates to CAISDPGENYGYTF.

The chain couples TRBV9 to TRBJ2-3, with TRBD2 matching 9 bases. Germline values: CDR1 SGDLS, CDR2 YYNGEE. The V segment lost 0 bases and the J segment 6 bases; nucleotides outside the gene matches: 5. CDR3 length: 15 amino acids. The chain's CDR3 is CASSVASGILDTQYF. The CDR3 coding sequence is TGTGCCAGCAGCGTAGCTAGCGGGATCCTCGATACGCAGTATTTT.

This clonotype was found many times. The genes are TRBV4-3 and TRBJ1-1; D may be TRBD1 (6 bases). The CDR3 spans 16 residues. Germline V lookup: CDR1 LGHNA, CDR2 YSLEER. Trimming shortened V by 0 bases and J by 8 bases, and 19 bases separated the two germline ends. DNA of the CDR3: TGCGCCAGCAGCCAAGACCCCGGCAGGGGCCTAACCGAAGCTTTCTTT. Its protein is CASSQDPGRGLTEAFF.

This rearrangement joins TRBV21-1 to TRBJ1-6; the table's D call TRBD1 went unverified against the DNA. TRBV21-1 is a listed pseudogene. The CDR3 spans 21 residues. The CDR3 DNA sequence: TGTGCCAGCAGCAATAGACAGGGGACCCTTTTTAGGAGCTCCTATAATTCACCCCTCCACTTT. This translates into CASSNRQGTLFRSSYNSPLHF.

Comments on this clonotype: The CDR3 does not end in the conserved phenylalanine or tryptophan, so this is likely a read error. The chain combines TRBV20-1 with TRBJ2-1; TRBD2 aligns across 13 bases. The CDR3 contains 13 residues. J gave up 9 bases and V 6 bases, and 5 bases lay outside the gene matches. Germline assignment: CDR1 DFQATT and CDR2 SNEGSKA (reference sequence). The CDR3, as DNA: TGCAGTGCCGGACTAGCGGGAGATGTTGAGCAGTTCCTC. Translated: CSAGLAGDVEQFL.

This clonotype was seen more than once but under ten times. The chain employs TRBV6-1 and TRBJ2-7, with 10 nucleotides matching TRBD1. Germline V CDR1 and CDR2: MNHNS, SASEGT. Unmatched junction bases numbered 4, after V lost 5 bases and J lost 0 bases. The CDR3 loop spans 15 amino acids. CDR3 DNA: TGTGCCAGCAGTCGGACAGGGGGTAGCTCCTACGAGCAGTACTTC. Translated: CASSRTGGSSYEQYF.

CDR3 region: CASSPGPWFF. The CDR3 DNA reads as TGTGCCAGCAGCCCCGGGCCGTGGTTCTTC. V and J are TRBV5-8 and TRBJ2-1; no firm D call. Trimming took 4 bases from V and 15 from J, leaving 11 bases between them. The CDR3 contains 10 residues. Germline CDR1 is SGHTS and CDR2 is YDEGEE.

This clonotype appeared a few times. For the CDR3, the DNA is TGTGCCATCAAGGGCAGTTCGGTCGAGACCCAGTACTTC. It encodes CAIKGSSVETQYF. The rearrangement joins TRBV10-3 to TRBJ2-5; D call uncertain. The V gene lost 7 bases and the J gene lost 5 bases, with 14 bases spanning the gap. The germline V gene encodes CDR1 ENHRY and CDR2 SYGVKD. The length of the CDR3 is 13 residues.

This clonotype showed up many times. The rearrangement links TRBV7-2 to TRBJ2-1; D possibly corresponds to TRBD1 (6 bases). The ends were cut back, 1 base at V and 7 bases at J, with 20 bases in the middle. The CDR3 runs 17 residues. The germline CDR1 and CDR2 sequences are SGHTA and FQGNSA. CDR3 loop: CASSLGGTGSILNEQFF. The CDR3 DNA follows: TGTGCCAGCAGCTTAGGGGGCACAGGGTCCATTTTAAATGAGCAGTTCTTC.

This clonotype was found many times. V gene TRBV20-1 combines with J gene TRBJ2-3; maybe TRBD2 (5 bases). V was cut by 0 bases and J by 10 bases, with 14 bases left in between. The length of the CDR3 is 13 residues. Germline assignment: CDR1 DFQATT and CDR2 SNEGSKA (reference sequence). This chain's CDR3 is CSARDPRRGSQYF. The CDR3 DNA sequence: TGCAGTGCTAGAGACCCCCGCCGGGGTTCGCAGTATTTT.

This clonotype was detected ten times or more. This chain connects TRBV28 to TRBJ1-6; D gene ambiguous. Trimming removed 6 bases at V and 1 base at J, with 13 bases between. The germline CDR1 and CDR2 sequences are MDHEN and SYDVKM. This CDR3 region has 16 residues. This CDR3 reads CASSKDISSYNSPLHF. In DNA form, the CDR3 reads TGTGCCAGCAGCAAAGATATATCATCCTATAATTCACCCCTCCACTTT.

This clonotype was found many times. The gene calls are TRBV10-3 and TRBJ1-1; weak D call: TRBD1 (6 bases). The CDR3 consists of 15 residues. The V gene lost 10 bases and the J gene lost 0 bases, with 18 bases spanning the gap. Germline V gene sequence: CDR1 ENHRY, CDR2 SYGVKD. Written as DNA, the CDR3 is TGTGCCACCACACTAGGGACATCTATGAACACTGAAGCTTTCTTT. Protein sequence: CATTLGTSMNTEAFF.

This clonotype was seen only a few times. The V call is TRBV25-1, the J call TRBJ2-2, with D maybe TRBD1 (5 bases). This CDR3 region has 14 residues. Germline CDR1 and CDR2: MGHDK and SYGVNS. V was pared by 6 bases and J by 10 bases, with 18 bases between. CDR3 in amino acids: CASSRTAVGVELFF. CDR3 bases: TGTGCCAGCAGCCGAACTGCAGTAGGGGTGGAGCTGTTTTTT.